Below are 17 T cell receptor beta chains sequenced from a single sample in a study of blood T cell repertoires in COVID-19. Assay used: immunoSEQ multiplex PCR; TCRdb lists only in-frame clones, some missing. The sample contains approximately 230,000 clones, just over 85% of which appear only once. The source material was peripheral blood. The receptor set was obtained from an elderly man with acute or convalescent COVID-19.

V is TRBV20-1 and J is TRBJ2-7; D may be TRBD1 (5 bases). Germline V gene sequence: CDR1 DFQATT, CDR2 SNEGSKA (reference sequence). V gave up 5 bases and J gave up 11 bases, with 16 bases separating them. CDR3 size: 11 residues. The CDR3 region has the DNA TGCAGTGCTGCTGGACAACCCCGGGAGTACTTC. Protein sequence: CSAAGQPREYF.

This clone was seen just once. This sequence joins TRBV7-2 and TRBJ1-3; TRBD1 matches at 11 bases. Germline lookup yields CDR1 SGHTA and CDR2 FQGNSA. The V segment lost 5 bases and the J segment 2 bases; nucleotides outside the gene matches: 5. This CDR3 spans 16 amino acids. The CDR3, as DNA: TGTGCCAGCAGCGACCCGGGACAGGGGGCTGGAAACACCATATATTTT. Amino acid sequence: CASSDPGQGAGNTIYF.

The V call is TRBV13, the J call TRBJ2-3; D is unresolved. This CDR3 has 13 amino acids. Per the germline V gene, CDR1 is PRHDT and CDR2 is FYEKMQ (reference sequence). Trimming pared 4 bases from V and 0 bases from J, leaving 5 bases between. CDR3 in amino acids: CASSSTSTDTQYF. The CDR3 bases are TGTGCCAGCAGCTCCACTAGCACAGATACGCAGTATTTT.

This rearrangement joins TRBV12-3 or TRBV12-4 to TRBJ2-7; 7 positions match TRBD1. The CDR3 is 13 amino acids. V gave up 6 bases and J gave up 2 bases; unmatched junction bases: 4. The CDR3 loop reads CASRPTGAYEQYF. The CDR3 nucleotides are TGTGCCAGCAGGCCCACAGGGGCCTACGAGCAGTACTTC.

The chain carries TRBV5-1 and TRBJ2-5; D might be TRBD2 (7 bases). The length of the CDR3 is 15 residues. CDR1 is SGHRS, CDR2 YFSETQ, per germline. V lost 4 bases, J lost 3 bases, and 16 bases lay in between. The CDR3 DNA is TGCGCCAGCAGCCAACCAAGGGGGGGGGAAGAGACCCAGTACTTC. Its protein product is CASSQPRGGEETQYF. The variable domain in full, completed from reference TRBV5-1 and TRBJ2-5, reads KAGVTQTPRYLIKTRGQQVTLSCSPISGHRSVSWYQQTPGQGLQFLFEYFSETQRNKGNFPGRFSGRQFSNSRSEMNVSTLELGDSALYLCASSQPRGGEETQYFGPGTRLLVL.

The chain links TRBV7-9 to TRBJ1-2; possible D gene TRBD1, 6 bases. The CDR3 contains 13 residues. Per germline, CDR1 SEHNR and CDR2 FQNEAQ (reference sequence). The ends were cut back, 5 bases at V and 8 bases at J, with 15 bases in the middle. The CDR3, as DNA: TGTGCCAGCAGCCCATTACAGGGCAGAGGCTACACCTTC. Amino acid sequence: CASSPLQGRGYTF. Drawing the rest from reference TRBV7-9 and TRBJ1-2, the complete variable domain is DTGVSQNPRHKITKRGQNVTFRCDPISEHNRLYWYRQTLGQGPEFLTYFQNEAQLEKSRLLSDRFSAERPKGSFSTLEIQRTEQGDSAMYLCASSPLQGRGYTFGSGTRLTVV.

The V gene is TRBV6-5, the J gene TRBJ2-3, with 10 bases that match TRBD2. Germline CDR1 and CDR2: MNHEY and SVGAGI. The CDR3 spans 16 residues. V trimming: 4 bases; J trimming: 3 bases; junction bases outside the gene matches: 7. CDR3 residues: CASSWGSSGGTDTQYF. In DNA form, the CDR3 reads TGTGCCAGCAGTTGGGGCTCTAGCGGGGGTACAGATACGCAGTATTTT.

The CDR3 DNA is TGCGCCAGCAGCTCCGGGACAGGGCATCAGCCCCAGCATTTT. Translation gives CASSSGTGHQPQHF. The J gene is TRBJ1-5, the V gene TRBV4-1; 9 nucleotides match TRBD1. With V trimmed by 5 bases and J by 5 bases, 4 bases remained unmatched. CDR3 size: 14 residues. Germline values: CDR1 MGHRA, CDR2 YSYEKL.

V usage is TRBV18 and J usage is TRBJ2-5, with TRBD1 identical over 7 bases. V shed 3 bases, J shed 3 bases, and the junction held 7 bases outside the gene matches. The germline CDR1 and CDR2 sequences are KGHSH and LQKENI. There are 15 residues in the CDR3. The CDR3 bases are TGTGCCAGCTCACCCACGCTGGGGACAGAAGAGACCCAGTACTTC. Its translation: CASSPTLGTEETQYF.

The CDR3 coding sequence is TGTGCCAGCAGTTTGGACAGGGGGCCCTACAATGAGCAGTTCTTC. Its protein product is CASSLDRGPYNEQFF. V usage is TRBV6-5 and J usage is TRBJ2-1; TRBD1 matches 11 bases. V lost 4 bases and J lost 2; bases outside the gene matches: 1. CDR1 and CDR2 from the germline V gene are MNHEY and SVGAGI. The CDR3 spans 15 residues.

About this clone itself: The same CDR3 can be traced to other DNA sequences in this sample. J is TRBJ1-2 and V is TRBV3-1 (or the pseudogene TRBV3-2); no reliable D call. Between the trimmed V and J ends, which lost 1 base and 4 bases, there was a span of 10 bases. This CDR3 is 14 amino acids long. Germline loops: CDR1 LGHDT, CDR2 YNNKEL (reference sequence). CDR3 nucleotides: TGTGCCAGCAGCCAAGTAACACAGCCCTATGGCTACACCTTC. Translating gives CASSQVTQPYGYTF.

The rearrangement uses TRBV5-1 and TRBJ2-1; 10 nucleotides line up with TRBD2. This CDR3 is built from 18 residues. Germline loops: CDR1 SGHRS, CDR2 YFSETQ. V gave up 6 bases and J gave up 1 base; unmatched junction bases: 13. CDR3 sequence: CASTWVLAGSRSYNEQFF. The CDR3 nucleotides read TGCGCCAGCACATGGGTACTAGCGGGATCTCGTTCCTACAATGAGCAGTTCTTC.

This chain joins TRBV7-3 and TRBJ2-5; 10 bases map to TRBD2. V gave up 4 bases and J gave up 4 bases; unmatched junction bases: 6. This CDR3 contains 15 residues. CDR1 and CDR2 from the germline V gene are SGHTA and FQGTGA. CDR3 sequence: CASSYSGGASETQYF. The CDR3 nucleotides read TGTGCCAGCAGCTACAGCGGGGGGGCCTCAGAGACCCAGTACTTC.

The chain uses TRBV5-1 and TRBJ1-6; 8 bases match TRBD1. Germline-derived CDR1 and CDR2 are SGHRS and YFSETQ. Trimming removed 4 bases from V and 0 bases from J; junction bases left unmatched: 15. The CDR3 spans 20 residues. CDR3 nucleotides: TGCGCCAGCAGCAGGAACCCGGGACAGGTGAGTTCCTCCTATAATTCACCCCTCCACTTT. It translates to CASSRNPGQVSSSYNSPLHF. The whole variable domain, filled in from reference TRBV5-1 and TRBJ1-6, reads KAGVTQTPRYLIKTRGQQVTLSCSPISGHRSVSWYQQTPGQGLQFLFEYFSETQRNKGNFPGRFSGRQFSNSRSEMNVSTLELGDSALYLCASSRNPGQVSSSYNSPLHFGNGTRLTVT.

The chain is built from TRBV29-1 and TRBJ1-1, with 9 bases that match TRBD1. The CDR3 loop spans 15 amino acids. CDR1 is SQVTM, CDR2 ANQGSEA, per germline. V shed 6 bases and J 3 bases; nucleotides not matched to a gene: 11. The CDR3 DNA reads as TGCAGCGTCTCTCTCTCCACAGGGGGCTACACTGAAGCTTTCTTT. The encoded protein is CSVSLSTGGYTEAFF. The complete variable domain, with remaining parts taken from reference TRBV29-1 and TRBJ1-1, reads SAVISQKPSRDICQRGTSLTIQCQVDSQVTMMFWYRQQPGQSLTLIATANQGSEATYESGFVIDKFPISRPNLTFSTLTVSNMSPEDSSIYLCSVSLSTGGYTEAFFGQGTRLTVV.

The J gene is TRBJ1-3, the V gene TRBV7-9; the D is unclear. V lost 8 bases and J 13 bases, leaving 15 bases between the germline ends. CDR1 is SEHNR, CDR2 FQNEAQ, per germline (reference sequence). The CDR3 covers 11 residues. The CDR3: CASVALPVIYF. CDR3 bases: TGTGCCAGCGTAGCCCTCCCCGTTATATATTTT.

For this clone: The same CDR3 can be traced to other DNA sequences in this sample. The CDR3 region is CASSLDRRETQYF. Here the CDR3 DNA reads TGTGCCAGCAGCTTAGACAGAAGGGAGACCCAGTACTTC. This chain joins TRBV7-2 and TRBJ2-5; no firm D call. The CDR3 contains 13 residues. The ends were cut back, 1 base at V and 5 bases at J, with 8 bases in the middle. CDR1 and CDR2 from the germline V gene are SGHTA and FQGNSA.